This T cell receptor (beta chain) emerged from a study of T cells in Graves' hyperthyroidism and ophthalmopathy. Overall study findings and caveats: Model output signaled ophthalmopathy a median approximately 6.2 months ahead of onset.

Authors of the study amplified TCR beta CDR3 regions from RNA transcripts. An initial round of RT-PCR targeting the TCR CDR3 relied on the HTBI primer set. TCRdb passed the multiplex PCR reads through MiXCR, listing each CDR3 protein once. The sample lists a few hundred thousand distinct CDR3 sequences; 15% were seen once. With regard to this clonotype: Its matching antigen is unknown.

The TCR comes from a woman in her twenties or thirties with Graves' hyperthyroidism. The specimen was blood.

The chain's CDR3 is CASSLGGGVEQFF. The CDR3 DNA reads TGTGCCAGCAGCTTAGGGGGTGGGGTTGAGCAGTTCTTC. The genes are TRBV7-9 and TRBJ2-1; D gene ambiguous. Trimming removed 1 base at V and 9 bases at J, with 10 bases between. This CDR3 spans 13 amino acids. The germline V gene has CDR1 SEHNR and CDR2 FQNEAQ (reference sequence).